This TCR beta chain stems from a study of beta chain features in type 1 diabetes. Study as a whole: The patient and healthy donor groups were comparable for age, gender and cell yields. Study-wide findings and caveats: Moderate yet significant TCRB CDR3 shortening was seen in Type 1 diabetes patients in all four CD4+ subsets.

A sort by CD45RO/CCR7/CD25/CD127/CD95/CD27 yielded CD4+ naive, central memory, regulatory and stem cell-like memory cells. Populations obtained by sorting all exceeded 95% purity. Comment on this clone: Its antigen is still unknown.

Expressed TCRB transcripts got sequenced, as all isolated RNA was reverse transcribed. Assay: immunoSEQ multiplex PCR; the TCRdb copy retains only in-frame clones and omits some. The sample lists approximately 150,000 clones, around 9% seen once, with approximately 0.7% in the top ten. This TCR was sampled from a man aged 25-45 years with type 1 diabetes. Sequences were obtained from central memory CD4+ T cells from blood.

CDR3 region: CASSLERATNEKLFF. CDR3 nucleotide sequence: TGTGCCAGCAGCTTAGAGAGGGCAACTAATGAAAAACTGTTTTTT. V and J are TRBV7-3 and TRBJ1-4, with D hard to call. CDR1 is SGHTA and CDR2 is FQGTGA in the germline V gene. Trimming left V 2 bases short and J 0 bases short, with 7 bases between. This CDR3 is 15 amino acids long.